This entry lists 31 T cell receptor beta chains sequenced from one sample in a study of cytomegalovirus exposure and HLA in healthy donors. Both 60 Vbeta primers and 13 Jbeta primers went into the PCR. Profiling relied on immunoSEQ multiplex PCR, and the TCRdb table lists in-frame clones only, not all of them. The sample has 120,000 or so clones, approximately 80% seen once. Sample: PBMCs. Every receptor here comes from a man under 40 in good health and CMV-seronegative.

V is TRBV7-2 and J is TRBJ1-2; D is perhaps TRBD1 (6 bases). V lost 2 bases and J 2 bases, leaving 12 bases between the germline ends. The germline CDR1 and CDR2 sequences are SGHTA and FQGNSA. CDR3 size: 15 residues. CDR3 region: CASSLYVGQNYGYTF. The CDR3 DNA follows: TGTGCCAGCAGCTTATATGTCGGACAGAACTATGGCTACACCTTC.

In nucleotides, the CDR3 is TGTGCCAGCTCCAATAACCCTCAGGGGGCCTACGAGCAGTACTTC. As protein: CASSNNPQGAYEQYF. J is TRBJ2-7 and V is TRBV18, with 7 bases identical to TRBD1. The germline V gene encodes CDR1 KGHSH and CDR2 LQKENI. Trimming removed 6 bases from V and 2 bases from J; junction bases left unmatched: 10. This CDR3 comprises 15 residues.

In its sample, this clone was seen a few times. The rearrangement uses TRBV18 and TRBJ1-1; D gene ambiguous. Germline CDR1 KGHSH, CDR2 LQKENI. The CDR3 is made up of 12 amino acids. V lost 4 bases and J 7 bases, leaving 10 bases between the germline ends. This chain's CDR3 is CASSLLAVEAFF. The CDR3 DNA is TGTGCCAGCTCACTGCTTGCAGTTGAAGCTTTCTTT.

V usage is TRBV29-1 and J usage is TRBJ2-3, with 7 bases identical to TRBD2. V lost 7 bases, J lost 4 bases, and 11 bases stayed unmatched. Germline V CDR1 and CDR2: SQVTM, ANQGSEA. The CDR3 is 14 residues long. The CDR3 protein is CSALGGRGADTQYF. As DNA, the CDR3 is TGCAGCGCCCTGGGTGGACGGGGGGCAGATACGCAGTATTTT.

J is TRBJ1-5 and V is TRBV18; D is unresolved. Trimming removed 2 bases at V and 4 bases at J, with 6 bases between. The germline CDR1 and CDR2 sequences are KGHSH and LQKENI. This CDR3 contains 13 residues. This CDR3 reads CASSPNGNQPQHF. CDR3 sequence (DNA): TGTGCCAGCTCACCAAACGGGAATCAGCCCCAGCATTTT.

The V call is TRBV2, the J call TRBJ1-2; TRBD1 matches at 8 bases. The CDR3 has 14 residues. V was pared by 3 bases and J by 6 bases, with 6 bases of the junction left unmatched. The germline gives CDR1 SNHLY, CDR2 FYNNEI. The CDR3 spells CASSEARGQDGYTF. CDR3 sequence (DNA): TGTGCCAGCAGTGAGGCCAGGGGGCAGGATGGCTACACCTTC.

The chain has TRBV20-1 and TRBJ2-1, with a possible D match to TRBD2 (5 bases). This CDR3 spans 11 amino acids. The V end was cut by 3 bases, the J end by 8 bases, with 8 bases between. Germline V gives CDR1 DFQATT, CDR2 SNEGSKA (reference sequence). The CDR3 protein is CSARQEDEQFF. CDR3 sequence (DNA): TGCAGTGCTAGGCAGGAGGATGAGCAGTTCTTC.

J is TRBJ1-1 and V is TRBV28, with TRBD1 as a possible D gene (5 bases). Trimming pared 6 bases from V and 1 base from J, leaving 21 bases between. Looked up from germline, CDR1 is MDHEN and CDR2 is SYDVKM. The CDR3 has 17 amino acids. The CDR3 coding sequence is TGTGCCAGCAGATTAGCCGGGACGGGGGTAGGGAACACTGAAGCTTTCTTT. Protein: CASRLAGTGVGNTEAFF.

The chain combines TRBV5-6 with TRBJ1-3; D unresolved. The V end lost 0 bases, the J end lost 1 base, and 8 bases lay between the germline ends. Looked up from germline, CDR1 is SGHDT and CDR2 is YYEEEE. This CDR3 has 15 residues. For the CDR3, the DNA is TGTGCCAGCAGCTTGGGCCGGAGATCTGGAAACACCATATATTTT. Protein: CASSLGRRSGNTIYF.

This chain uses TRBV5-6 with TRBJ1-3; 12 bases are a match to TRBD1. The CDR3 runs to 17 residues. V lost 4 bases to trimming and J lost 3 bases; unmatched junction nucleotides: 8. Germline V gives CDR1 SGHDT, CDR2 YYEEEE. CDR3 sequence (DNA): TGTGCCAGCAGCCATATTGGGACAGGGGGCTTTGGAAACACCATATATTTT. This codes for CASSHIGTGGFGNTIYF.

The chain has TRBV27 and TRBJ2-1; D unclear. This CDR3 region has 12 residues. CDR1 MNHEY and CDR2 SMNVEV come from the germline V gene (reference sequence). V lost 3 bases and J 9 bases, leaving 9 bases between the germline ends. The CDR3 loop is CASSFLMSEQFF. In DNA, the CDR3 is TGTGCCAGCAGTTTCTTGATGAGTGAGCAGTTCTTC.

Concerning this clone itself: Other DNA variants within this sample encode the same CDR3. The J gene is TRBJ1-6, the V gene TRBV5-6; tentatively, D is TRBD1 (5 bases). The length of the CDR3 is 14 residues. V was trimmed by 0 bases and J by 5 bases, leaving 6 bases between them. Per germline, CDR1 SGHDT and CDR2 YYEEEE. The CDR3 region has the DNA TGTGCCAGCAGCTTGGGACAGAATAATTCACCCCTCCACTTT. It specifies CASSLGQNNSPLHF. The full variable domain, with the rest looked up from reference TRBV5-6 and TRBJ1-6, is DAGVTQSPTHLIKTRGQQVTLRCSPKSGHDTVSWYQQALGQGPQFIFQYYEEEERQRGNFPDRFSGHQFPNYSSELNVNALLLGDSALYLCASSLGQNNSPLHFGNGTRLTVT.

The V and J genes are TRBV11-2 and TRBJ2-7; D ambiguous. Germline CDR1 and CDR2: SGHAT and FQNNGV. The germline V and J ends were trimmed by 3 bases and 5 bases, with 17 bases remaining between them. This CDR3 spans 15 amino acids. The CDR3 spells CASSLSFITGHEQYF. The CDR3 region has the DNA TGTGCCAGCAGCTTGAGTTTCATCACTGGGCACGAGCAGTACTTC.

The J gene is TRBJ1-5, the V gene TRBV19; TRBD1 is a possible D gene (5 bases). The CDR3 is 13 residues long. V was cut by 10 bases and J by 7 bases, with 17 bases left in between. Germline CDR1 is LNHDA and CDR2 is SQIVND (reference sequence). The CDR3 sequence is CATVGEGRQPQHF. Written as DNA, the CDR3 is TGTGCCACCGTGGGGGAGGGTAGACAGCCCCAGCATTTT.

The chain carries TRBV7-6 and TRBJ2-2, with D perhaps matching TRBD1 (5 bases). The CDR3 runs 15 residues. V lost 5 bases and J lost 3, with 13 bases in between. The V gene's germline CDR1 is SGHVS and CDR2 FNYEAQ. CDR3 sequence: CASSRSDRYTGELFF. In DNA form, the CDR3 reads TGTGCCAGCAGCCGAAGTGACAGATACACCGGGGAGCTGTTTTTT.

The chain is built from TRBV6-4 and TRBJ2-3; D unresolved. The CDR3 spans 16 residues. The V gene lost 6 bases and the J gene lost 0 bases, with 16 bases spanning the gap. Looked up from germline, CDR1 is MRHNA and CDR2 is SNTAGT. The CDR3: CASSAEAGLSTDTQYF. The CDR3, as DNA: TGTGCCAGCAGCGCCGAAGCAGGTCTGAGCACAGATACGCAGTATTTT.

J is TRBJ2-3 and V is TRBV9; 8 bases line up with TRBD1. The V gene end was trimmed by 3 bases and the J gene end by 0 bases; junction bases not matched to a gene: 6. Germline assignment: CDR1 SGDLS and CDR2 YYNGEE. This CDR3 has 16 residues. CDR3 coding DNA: TGTGCCAGCAGCGCGCAGGGGGCCATAAGCACAGATACGCAGTATTTT. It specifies CASSAQGAISTDTQYF.

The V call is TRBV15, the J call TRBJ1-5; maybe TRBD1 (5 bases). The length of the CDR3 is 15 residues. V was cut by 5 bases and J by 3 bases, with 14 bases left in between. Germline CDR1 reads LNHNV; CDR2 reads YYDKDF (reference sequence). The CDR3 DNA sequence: TGTGCCACCAGCGGGGGGTTCAGTTACAATCAGCCCCAGCATTTT. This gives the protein CATSGGFSYNQPQHF.

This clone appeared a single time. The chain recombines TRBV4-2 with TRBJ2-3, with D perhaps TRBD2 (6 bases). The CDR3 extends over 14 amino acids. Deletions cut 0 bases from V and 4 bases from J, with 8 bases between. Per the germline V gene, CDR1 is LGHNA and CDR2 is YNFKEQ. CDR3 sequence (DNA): TGTGCCAGCAGCCAAGACACTAGCCCAGATACGCAGTATTTT. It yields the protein CASSQDTSPDTQYF.

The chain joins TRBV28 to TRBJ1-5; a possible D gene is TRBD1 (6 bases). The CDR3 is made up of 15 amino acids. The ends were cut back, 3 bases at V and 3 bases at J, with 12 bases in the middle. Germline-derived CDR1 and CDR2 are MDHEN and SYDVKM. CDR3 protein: CASSLRTVFNQPQHF. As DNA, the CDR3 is TGTGCCAGCAGTTTGAGGACAGTATTCAATCAGCCCCAGCATTTT.

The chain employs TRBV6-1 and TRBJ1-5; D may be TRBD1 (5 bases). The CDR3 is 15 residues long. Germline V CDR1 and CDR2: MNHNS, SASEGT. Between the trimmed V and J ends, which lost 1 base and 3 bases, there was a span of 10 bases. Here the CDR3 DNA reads TGTGCCAGCAGTGAAGGAGGACATACCAATCAGCCCCAGCATTTT. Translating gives CASSEGGHTNQPQHF.

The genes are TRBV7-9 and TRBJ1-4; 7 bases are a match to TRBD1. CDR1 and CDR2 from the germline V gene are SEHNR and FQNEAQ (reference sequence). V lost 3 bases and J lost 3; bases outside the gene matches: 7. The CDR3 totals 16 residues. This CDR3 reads CASSFQPGGSNEKLFF. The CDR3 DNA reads TGTGCCAGCAGCTTCCAACCAGGGGGGTCTAATGAAAAACTGTTTTTT.

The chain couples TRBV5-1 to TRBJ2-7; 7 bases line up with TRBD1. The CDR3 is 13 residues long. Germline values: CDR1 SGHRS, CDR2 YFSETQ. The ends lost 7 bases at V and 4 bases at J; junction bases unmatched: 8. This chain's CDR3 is CASRDRDKYEQYF. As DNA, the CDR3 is TGCGCCAGCCGAGACAGGGATAAATACGAGCAGTACTTC.

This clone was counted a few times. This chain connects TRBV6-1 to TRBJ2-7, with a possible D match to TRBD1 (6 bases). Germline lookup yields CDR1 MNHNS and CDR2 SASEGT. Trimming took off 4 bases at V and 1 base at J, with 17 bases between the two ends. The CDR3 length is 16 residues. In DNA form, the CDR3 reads TGTGCCAGCAGTGGCACAAGGACAGAATCTTCCTACGAGCAGTACTTC. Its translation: CASSGTRTESSYEQYF.

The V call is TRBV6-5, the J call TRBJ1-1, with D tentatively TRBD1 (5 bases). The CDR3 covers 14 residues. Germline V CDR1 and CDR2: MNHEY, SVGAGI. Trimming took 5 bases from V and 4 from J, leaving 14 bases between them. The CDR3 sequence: CASSPDSSGTEAFF. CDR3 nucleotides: TGTGCCAGCAGTCCCGACAGTTCTGGCACTGAAGCTTTCTTT.

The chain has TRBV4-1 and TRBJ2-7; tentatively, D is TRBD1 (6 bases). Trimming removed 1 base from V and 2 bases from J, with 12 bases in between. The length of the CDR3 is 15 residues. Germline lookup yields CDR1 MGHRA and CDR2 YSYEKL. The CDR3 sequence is CASSQGSGAPYEQYF. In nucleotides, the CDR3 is TGCGCCAGCAGCCAAGGGTCAGGGGCGCCCTACGAGCAGTACTTC.

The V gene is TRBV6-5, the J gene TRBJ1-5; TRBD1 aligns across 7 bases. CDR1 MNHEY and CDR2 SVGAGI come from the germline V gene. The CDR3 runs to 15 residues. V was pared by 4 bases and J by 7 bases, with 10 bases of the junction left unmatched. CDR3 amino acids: CASSSTTGVGQPQHF. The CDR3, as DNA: TGTGCCAGCAGTTCCACCACAGGGGTGGGGCAGCCCCAGCATTTT.

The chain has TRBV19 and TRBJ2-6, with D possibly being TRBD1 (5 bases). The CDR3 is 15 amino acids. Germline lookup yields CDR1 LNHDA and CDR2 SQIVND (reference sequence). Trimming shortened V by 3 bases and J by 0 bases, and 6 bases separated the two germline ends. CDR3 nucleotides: TGTGCCAGTAGTATGGGGCTCTCTGGGGCCAACGTCCTGACTTTC. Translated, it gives CASSMGLSGANVLTF.

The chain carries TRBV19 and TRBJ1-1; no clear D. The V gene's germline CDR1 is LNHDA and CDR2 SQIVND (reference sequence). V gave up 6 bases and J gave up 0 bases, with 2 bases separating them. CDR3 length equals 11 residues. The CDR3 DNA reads TGTGCCAGTAGCATGAACACTGAAGCTTTCTTT. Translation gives CASSMNTEAFF.

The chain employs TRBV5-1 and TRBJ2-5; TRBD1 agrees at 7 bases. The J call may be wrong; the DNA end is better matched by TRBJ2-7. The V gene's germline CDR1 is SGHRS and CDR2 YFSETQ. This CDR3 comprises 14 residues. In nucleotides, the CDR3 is TGCGCCAGCAGCCCACAGGGGTTCGCCTACGAGCAGTACTTC. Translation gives CASSPQGFAYEQYF.

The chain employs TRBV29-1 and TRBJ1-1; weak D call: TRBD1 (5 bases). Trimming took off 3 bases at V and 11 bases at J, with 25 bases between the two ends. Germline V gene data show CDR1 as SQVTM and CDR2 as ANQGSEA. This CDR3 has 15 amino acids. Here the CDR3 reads CSVDRGSTGRRAAFF. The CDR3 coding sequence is TGCAGCGTTGATAGGGGATCTACAGGAAGGAGGGCGGCTTTCTTT.